This T cell receptor (beta chain) was retrieved from a study of blood T cell repertoires in COVID-19. Study at large: Acute-phase and convalescent COVID-19 samples originated in the United States, Italy and Spain. Sources were T cells, B-cell-depleted T cells, or PBMCs; the material itself was cDNA or gDNA.

As originally analysed: How many nucleated cells were present was estimated from reference gene primer amplification. The repertoire was sequenced with immunoSEQ multiplex PCR; TCRdb's copy has only in-frame clones and lacks some. The V and J calls and clone size were taken over from that table, and D and trimming were inferred from the DNA. The table lists around 45,000 clones, about nine tenths of them singletons, with around a sixth in the top ten. The origin of this receptor is a man aged 60 to 69 with active or convalescent COVID-19. The sequencing sample was made of peripheral blood.

CDR3 region: CASSQLKRGGRETQYF. The CDR3 nucleotides are TGTGCCAGCAGCCAACTAAAGCGGGGGGGCCGGGAGACCCAGTACTTC. The chain links TRBV3-1 (or the pseudogene TRBV3-2) to TRBJ2-5; TRBD2 aligns across 10 bases. The CDR3 covers 16 residues. V lost 2 bases, J lost 5 bases, and 8 bases stayed unmatched. The germline V gene encodes CDR1 LGHDT and CDR2 YNNKEL (reference sequence).